The 5 T cell receptor beta chains given below trace back to one sample, sequenced in a study of memory CD4+ T cells and cytomegalovirus serostatus. The method was immunoSEQ multiplex PCR; TCRdb's version includes in-frame clones alone and lacks a portion of them. The sample records about 50,000 clones, just under 80% being singletons. Single viable CD3+CD4+CD8-CD45RO+ cells were sorted as the memory CD4+ T cells. What was sequenced was memory CD4+ T cells from blood. Source of these receptors: an adult in good health and CMV-seronegative.

Note on this clone: Sequence at one end of the junction differs from germline and may be a read error. The chain employs TRBV7-3 and TRBJ2-1; 12 nucleotides line up with TRBD2. This CDR3 spans 15 amino acids. Per the germline V gene, CDR1 is SGHTA and CDR2 is FQGTGA. The DNA of the CDR3 is TGTGCCAGCAGCCTAACTAGCGGGAGGTACAATGAGCAGTTCTTC. Protein: CASSLTSGRYNEQFF.

About this clone itself: The junction differs from germline at one of its ends, possibly a read error. V is TRBV5-1 and J is TRBJ1-4, with 7 bases aligning to TRBD1. Per germline, CDR1 SGHRS and CDR2 YFSETQ. The CDR3 sequence is 14 residues long. CDR3 sequence (DNA): TGCGCCGGCAGCCAGGGACAGAATAATGAAAAACTGTTTTTT. This codes for CAGSQGQNNEKLFF.

V and J are TRBV19 and TRBJ1-5, with 10 bases matching TRBD1. Germline V gene sequence: CDR1 LNHDA, CDR2 SQIVND (reference sequence). The CDR3 has 15 residues. V was clipped by 3 bases and J by 5 bases; unmatched bases: 4. In nucleotides, the CDR3 is TGTGCCAGTAGTATGGAGGGACAGGGGTATCAGCCCCAGCATTTT. This codes for CASSMEGQGYQPQHF.

The chain combines TRBV5-6 with TRBJ2-5, with 11 bases that match TRBD2. Unmatched junction bases numbered 8, after V lost 0 bases and J lost 4 bases. CDR3 length: 17 amino acids. Germline assignment: CDR1 SGHDT and CDR2 YYEEEE. CDR3 amino acids: CASSLETTSGRRETQYF. The DNA for the CDR3 is TGTGCCAGCAGCTTGGAAACCACTAGCGGGAGAAGAGAGACCCAGTACTTC.

This clone showed up just once. The chain joins TRBV19 to TRBJ2-3, with TRBD2 identical over 9 bases. The germline CDR1 and CDR2 sequences are LNHDA and SQIVND (reference sequence). The CDR3 contains 15 residues. The trim removed 3 bases at V and 3 bases at J, leaving 4 bases unmatched. DNA of the CDR3: TGTGCCAGTAGTATGGCGGGAGGGGGGACAGATACGCAGTATTTT. Its protein is CASSMAGGGTDTQYF.